The rows below give T cell receptor beta chains drawn from one sample of a study of cytomegalovirus exposure and HLA in healthy donors. Only in-frame clones appear in the TCRdb table, and some are missing; sequencing was by immunoSEQ multiplex PCR. The table has 150,000 to 180,000 clones, 80% seen once. Sequenced input: PBMCs. The receptors derive from a woman in her forties in good health and CMV-seropositive. Each CDR3 is given with its conserved first and last residue. A D gene is named only where the DNA matches it firmly. The size of a clone is reported for some rows only, either as once, few or many, or as a class for expanded clones.

TRBV9,TRBJ2-1,TRBD1,-,CASSPRGLNRGASYNEQFF,TGTGCCAGCAGCCCTAGGGGGCTTAACAGGGGGGCGTCTTACAATGAGCAGTTCTTC
TRBV9,TRBJ2-1,TRBD1,-,CASSVGTGYNEQFF,TGTGCCAGCAGCGTAGGGACAGGTTACAATGAGCAGTTCTTC
TRBV10-3,TRBJ1-2,TRBD1,-,CAISEGPTGGAEGYTF,TGTGCCATCAGTGAGGGTCCGACAGGGGGCGCGGAAGGCTACACCTTC
TRBV6-1,TRBJ2-7,TRBD2,-,CASSDQREGTYEQYF,TGTGCCAGCAGTGACCAGCGGGAGGGAACTTACGAGCAGTACTTC
TRBV5-1,TRBJ2-1,-,-,CASSSNRGNEQFF,TGCGCCAGCAGTTCAAATCGGGGCAATGAGCAGTTCTTC
TRBV5-1,TRBJ2-4,TRBD2,-,CASSLTYSGTLGKNIQYF,TGCGCCAGCAGCCTAACTTATAGCGGGACCCTAGGCAAAAACATTCAGTACTTC
TRBV11-2,TRBJ2-3,-,few,CASSLSDYYTDTQYF,TGTGCCAGCAGCTTATCGGACTACTACACAGATACGCAGTATTTT
TRBV7-9,TRBJ2-2,TRBD2,-,CASHFGGLAERNTGELFF,TGTGCCAGCCACTTTGGGGGACTAGCGGAAAGGAACACCGGGGAGCTGTTTTTT
TRBV27,TRBJ2-5,TRBD2,-,CASSLSWEGAGTQYF,TGTGCCAGCAGTTTATCTTGGGAGGGTGCGGGGACCCAGTACTTC
TRBV29-1,TRBJ1-2,-,-,CSGGDVYGYTF,TGCAGCGGCGGGGACGTCTATGGCTACACCTTC
TRBV18,TRBJ2-7,-,-,CASSPGTPHEQYF,TGTGCCAGCTCACCCGGGACACCCCACGAGCAGTACTTC
TRBV6-1,TRBJ2-7,TRBD1,-,CASSESRDRLQYEQYF,TGTGCCAGCAGTGAAAGCCGGGACAGACTACAATACGAGCAGTACTTC
TRBV5-5,TRBJ2-7,TRBD2,-,CASSLTSGSGYEQYF,TGTGCCAGCAGCTTGACTAGCGGGAGTGGTTACGAGCAGTACTTC
TRBV7-2,TRBJ2-5,-,-,CASSPSVQETQYF,TGTGCCAGCAGCCCCTCGGTCCAAGAGACCCAGTACTTC